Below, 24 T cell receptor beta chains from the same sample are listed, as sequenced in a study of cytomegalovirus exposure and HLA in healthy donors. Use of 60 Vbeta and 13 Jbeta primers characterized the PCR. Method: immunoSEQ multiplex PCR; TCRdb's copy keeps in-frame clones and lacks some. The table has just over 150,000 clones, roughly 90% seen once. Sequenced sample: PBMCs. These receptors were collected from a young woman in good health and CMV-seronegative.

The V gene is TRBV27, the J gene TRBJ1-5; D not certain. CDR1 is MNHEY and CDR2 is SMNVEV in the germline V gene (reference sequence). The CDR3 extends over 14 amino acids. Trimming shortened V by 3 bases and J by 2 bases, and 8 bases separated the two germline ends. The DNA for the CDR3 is TGTGCCAGCAGTTTCGGAGCCCGCAATCAGCCCCAGCATTTT. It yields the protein CASSFGARNQPQHF.

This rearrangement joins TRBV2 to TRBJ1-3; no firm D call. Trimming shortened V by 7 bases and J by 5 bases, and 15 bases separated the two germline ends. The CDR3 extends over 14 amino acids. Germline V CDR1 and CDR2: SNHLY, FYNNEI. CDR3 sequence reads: CASTGREIRNTIYF. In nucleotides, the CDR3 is TGTGCCAGCACCGGGCGGGAGATCAGAAACACCATATATTTT. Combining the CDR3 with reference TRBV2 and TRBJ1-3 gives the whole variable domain EPEVTQTPSHQVTQMGQEVILRCVPISNHLYFYWYRQILGQKVEFLVSFYNNEISEKSEIFDDQFSVERPDGSNFTLKIRSTKLEDSAMYFCASTGREIRNTIYFGEGSWLTVV.

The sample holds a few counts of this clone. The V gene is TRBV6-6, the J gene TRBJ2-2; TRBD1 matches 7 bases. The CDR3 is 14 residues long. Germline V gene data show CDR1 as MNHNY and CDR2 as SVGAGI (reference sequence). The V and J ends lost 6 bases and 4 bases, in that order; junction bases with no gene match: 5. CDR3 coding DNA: TGTGCCAGCAGACCCACAGGGGTCACCGGGGAGCTGTTTTTT. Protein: CASRPTGVTGELFF.

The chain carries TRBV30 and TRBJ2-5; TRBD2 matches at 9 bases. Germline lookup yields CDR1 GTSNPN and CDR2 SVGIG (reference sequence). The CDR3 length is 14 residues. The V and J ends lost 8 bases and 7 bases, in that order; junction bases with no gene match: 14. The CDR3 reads CARGRGGPRGTQYF. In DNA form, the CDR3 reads TGTGCCCGAGGGCGGGGGGGACCCCGCGGGACCCAGTACTTC. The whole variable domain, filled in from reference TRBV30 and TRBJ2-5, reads SQTIHQWPATLVQPVGSPLSLECTVEGTSNPNLYWYRQAAGRGLQLLFYSVGIGQISSEVPQNLSASRPQDRQFILSSKKLLLSDSGFYLCARGRGGPRGTQYFGPGTRLLVL.

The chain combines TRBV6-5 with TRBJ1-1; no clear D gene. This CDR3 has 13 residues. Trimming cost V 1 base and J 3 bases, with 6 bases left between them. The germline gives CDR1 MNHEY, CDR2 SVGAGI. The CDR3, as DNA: TGTGCCAGCAGTTACTTATTTGACACTGAAGCTTTCTTT. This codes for CASSYLFDTEAFF.

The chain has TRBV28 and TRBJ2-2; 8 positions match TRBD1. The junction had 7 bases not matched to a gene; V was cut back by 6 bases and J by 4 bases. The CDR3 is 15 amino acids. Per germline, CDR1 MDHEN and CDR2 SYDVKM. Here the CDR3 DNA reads TGTGCCAGCAGCAAACAGGGGGTAGGCACCGGGGAGCTGTTTTTT. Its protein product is CASSKQGVGTGELFF. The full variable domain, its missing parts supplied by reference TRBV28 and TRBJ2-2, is DVKVTQSSRYLVKRTGEKVFLECVQDMDHENMFWYRQDPGLGLRLIYFSYDVKMKEKGDIPEGYSVSREKKERFSLILESASTNQTSMYLCASSKQGVGTGELFFGEGSRLTVL.

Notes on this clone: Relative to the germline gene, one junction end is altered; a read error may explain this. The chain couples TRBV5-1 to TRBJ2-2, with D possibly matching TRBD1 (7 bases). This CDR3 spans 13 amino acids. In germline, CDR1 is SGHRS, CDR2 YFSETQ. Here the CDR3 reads CASSLGDREEVFF. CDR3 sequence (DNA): TGCGCCAGCAGCTTGGGCGACAGGGAGGAGGTGTTTTTT.

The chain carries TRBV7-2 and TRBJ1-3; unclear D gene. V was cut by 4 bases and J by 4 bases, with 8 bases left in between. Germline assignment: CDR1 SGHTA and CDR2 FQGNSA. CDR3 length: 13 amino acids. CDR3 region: CASSSTNGNTIYF. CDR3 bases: TGTGCCAGCAGCTCTACTAACGGAAACACCATATATTTT.

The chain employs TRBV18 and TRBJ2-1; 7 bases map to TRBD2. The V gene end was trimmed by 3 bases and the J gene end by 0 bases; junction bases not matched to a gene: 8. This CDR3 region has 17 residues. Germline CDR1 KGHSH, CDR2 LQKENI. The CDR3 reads CASSPKLASSSYNEQFF. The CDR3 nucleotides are TGTGCCAGCTCACCGAAACTAGCGTCGAGCTCCTACAATGAGCAGTTCTTC.

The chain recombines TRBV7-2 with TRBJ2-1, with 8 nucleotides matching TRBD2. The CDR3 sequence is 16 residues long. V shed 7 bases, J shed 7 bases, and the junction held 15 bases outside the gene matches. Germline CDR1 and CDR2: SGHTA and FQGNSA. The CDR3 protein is CASTLRAVAGLNEQFF. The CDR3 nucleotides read TGTGCCAGCACCCTAAGGGCGGTAGCGGGGTTGAATGAGCAGTTCTTC.

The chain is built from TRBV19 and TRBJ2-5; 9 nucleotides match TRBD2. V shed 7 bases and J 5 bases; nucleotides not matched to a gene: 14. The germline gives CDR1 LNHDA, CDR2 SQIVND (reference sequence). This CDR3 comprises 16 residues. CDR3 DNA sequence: TGTGCCAGTACTGAGCGGGGGGCCCTAGATTCGGAGACCCAGTACTTC. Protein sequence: CASTERGALDSETQYF.

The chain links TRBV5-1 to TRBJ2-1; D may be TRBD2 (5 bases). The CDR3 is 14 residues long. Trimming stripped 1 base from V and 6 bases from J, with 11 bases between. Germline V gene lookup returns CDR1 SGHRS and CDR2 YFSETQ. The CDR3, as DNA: TGCGCCAGCAGCTTGCTCGTAGGGAGCAATGAGCAGTTCTTC. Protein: CASSLLVGSNEQFF.

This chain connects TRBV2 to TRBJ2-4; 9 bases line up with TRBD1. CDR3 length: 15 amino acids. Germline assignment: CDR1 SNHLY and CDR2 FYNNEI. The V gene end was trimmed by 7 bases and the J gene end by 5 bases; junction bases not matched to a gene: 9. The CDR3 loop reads CASIKTGGIQNIQYF. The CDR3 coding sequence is TGTGCCAGCATTAAGACAGGGGGAATCCAAAACATTCAGTACTTC.

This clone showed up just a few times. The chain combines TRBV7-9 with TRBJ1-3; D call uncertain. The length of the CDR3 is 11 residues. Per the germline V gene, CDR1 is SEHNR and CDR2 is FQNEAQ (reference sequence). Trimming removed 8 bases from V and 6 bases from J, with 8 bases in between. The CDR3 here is CASSRENTIYF. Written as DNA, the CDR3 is TGTGCCAGCTCGCGGGAAAACACCATATATTTT.

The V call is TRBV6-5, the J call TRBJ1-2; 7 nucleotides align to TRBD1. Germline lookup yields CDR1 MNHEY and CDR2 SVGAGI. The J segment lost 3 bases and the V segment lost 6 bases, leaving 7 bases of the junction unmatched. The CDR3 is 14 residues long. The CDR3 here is CASRRGQADYGYTF. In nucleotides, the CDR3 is TGTGCCAGCAGGCGTGGACAGGCGGACTATGGCTACACCTTC.

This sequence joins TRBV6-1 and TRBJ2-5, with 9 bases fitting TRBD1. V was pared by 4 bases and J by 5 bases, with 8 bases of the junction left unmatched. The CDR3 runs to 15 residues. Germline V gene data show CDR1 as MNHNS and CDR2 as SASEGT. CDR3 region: CASSGFGTGPETQYF. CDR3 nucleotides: TGTGCCAGCAGTGGGTTCGGGACAGGGCCGGAGACCCAGTACTTC.

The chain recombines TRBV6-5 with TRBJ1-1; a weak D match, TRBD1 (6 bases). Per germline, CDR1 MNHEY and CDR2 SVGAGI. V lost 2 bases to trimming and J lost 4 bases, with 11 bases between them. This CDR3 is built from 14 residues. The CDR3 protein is CASSYTQGLTEAFF. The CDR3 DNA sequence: TGTGCCAGCAGTTACACACAGGGTCTCACTGAAGCTTTCTTT.

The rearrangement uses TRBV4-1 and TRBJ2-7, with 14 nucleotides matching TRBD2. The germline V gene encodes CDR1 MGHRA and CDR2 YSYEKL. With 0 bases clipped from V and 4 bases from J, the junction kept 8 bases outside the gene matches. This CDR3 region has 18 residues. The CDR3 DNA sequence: TGCGCCAGCAGCCAAGAAGGTCCCGGGACTAGCGGGAGTTACGAGCAGTACTTC. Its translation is CASSQEGPGTSGSYEQYF.

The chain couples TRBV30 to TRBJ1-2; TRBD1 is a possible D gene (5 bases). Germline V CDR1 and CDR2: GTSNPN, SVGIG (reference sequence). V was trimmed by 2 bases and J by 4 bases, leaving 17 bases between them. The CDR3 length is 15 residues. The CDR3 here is CAWSPRDSRAYGYTF. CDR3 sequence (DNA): TGTGCCTGGAGTCCTCGGGACTCGCGGGCCTATGGCTACACCTTC.

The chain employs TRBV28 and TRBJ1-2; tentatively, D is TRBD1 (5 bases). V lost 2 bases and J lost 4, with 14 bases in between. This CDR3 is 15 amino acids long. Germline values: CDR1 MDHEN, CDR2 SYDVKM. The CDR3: CASSLDLGGIYGYTF. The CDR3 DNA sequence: TGTGCCAGCAGTTTAGACCTGGGGGGAATCTATGGCTACACCTTC.

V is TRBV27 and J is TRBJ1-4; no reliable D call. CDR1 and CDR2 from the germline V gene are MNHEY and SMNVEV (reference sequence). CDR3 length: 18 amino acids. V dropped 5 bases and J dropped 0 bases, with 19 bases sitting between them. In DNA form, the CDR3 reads TGTGCCAGCAGTCGTTACTGGTCACAGCTTGCAACTAATGAAAAACTGTTTTTT. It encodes CASSRYWSQLATNEKLFF. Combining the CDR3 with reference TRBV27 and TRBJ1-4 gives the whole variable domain EAQVTQNPRYLITVTGKKLTVTCSQNMNHEYMSWYRQDPGLGLRQIYYSMNVEVTDKGDVPEGYKVSRKEKRNFPLILESPSPNQTSLYFCASSRYWSQLATNEKLFFGSGTQLSVL.

The CDR3 is CASSGGIGAGYTF. The CDR3 nucleotides are TGTGCCAGCAGCGGAGGGATCGGCGCTGGCTACACCTTC. The rearrangement joins TRBV9 to TRBJ1-2; D gene ambiguous. The length of the CDR3 is 13 residues. V shed 3 bases and J shed 7 bases, with 13 bases lying between them. Germline V gives CDR1 SGDLS, CDR2 YYNGEE. Variable domain in full (rest from reference TRBV9 and TRBJ1-2): DSGVTQTPKHLITATGQRVTLRCSPRSGDLSVYWYQQSLDQGLQFLIQYYNGEERAKGNILERFSAQQFPDLHSELNLSSLELGDSALYFCASSGGIGAGYTFGSGTRLTVV.

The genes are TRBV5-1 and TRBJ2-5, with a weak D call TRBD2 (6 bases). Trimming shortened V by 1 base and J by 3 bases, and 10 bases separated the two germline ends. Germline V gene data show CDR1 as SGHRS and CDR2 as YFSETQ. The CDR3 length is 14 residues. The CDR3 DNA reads TGCGCCAGCAGCTTGTCGGGGGTAGAAGAGACCCAGTACTTC. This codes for CASSLSGVEETQYF.

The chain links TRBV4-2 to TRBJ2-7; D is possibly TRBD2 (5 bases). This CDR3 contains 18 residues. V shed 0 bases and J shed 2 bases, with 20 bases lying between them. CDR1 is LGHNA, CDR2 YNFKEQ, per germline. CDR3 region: CASSQDSSRSGTTYEQYF. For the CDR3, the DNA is TGTGCCAGCAGCCAAGATAGTAGTCGTTCGGGAACGACCTACGAGCAGTACTTC.